The clone carrying this T cell receptor beta chain occurred once. As processed by the authors: It was from reference gene primer amplification that nucleated cell counts were estimated. Sequenced by immunoSEQ multiplex PCR; TCRdb stores in-frame clones only, minus some. D and trimming were read from the DNA, whereas the V and J calls and clone size are those reported in that table. The table has 200,000 to 300,000 clones, nearly 85% seen once. The sample belongs to a study of blood T cell repertoires in COVID-19. Overall study: Acute-phase and convalescent COVID-19 samples originated in the United States, Italy and Spain. The cDNA or gDNA used as material had been derived from T cells, B-cell-depleted T cells, or PBMCs.

This CDR3 comprises 15 residues. V was shortened by 5 bases and J by 7 bases, with 17 bases between the two germline ends. Germline CDR1 reads LGHDT; CDR2 reads YNNKEL (reference sequence). Sequenced sample: peripheral blood. This sequence originates from a human donor in a cohort sampled during active COVID-19. The chain employs TRBV3-1 (or the pseudogene TRBV3-2) and TRBJ2-2; D possibly uses TRBD1 or TRBD2 (6 bases each). CDR3 sequence reads: CASSEGGQRGGELFF. For the CDR3, the DNA is TGTGCCAGCAGCGAAGGGGGGCAAAGGGGCGGGGAGCTGTTTTTT.